This T cell receptor (beta chain) was sequenced for a study of blood T cell repertoires in COVID-19. Study-wide background: PBMCs, B-cell-depleted T cells, or T cells provided the cDNA or gDNA that made up the material.

The CDR3 extends over 13 amino acids. Trimming left V 2 bases short and J 4 bases short, with 10 bases between. Germline V gene lookup returns CDR1 SGHRS and CDR2 YFSETQ. Allocation to cohorts depended on clinical history reported by the participants. Among Cohort 3 donors, those recovered had two negative PCRs, clearance, or symptom resolution. How the authors handled the data: Estimates of nucleated cell counts were drawn from the amplification of reference gene primers. Measured with immunoSEQ multiplex PCR; TCRdb has only the in-frame clones, and not every one. The DNA gave D and trimming, while V, J and clone size come from that table. The sample lists roughly 250,000 clones; about 87% were seen once.

The sequenced sample was PBMCs or T cells enriched from blood (not recorded which). The source of this sequence is a woman aged 50 to 60 who had recovered from COVID-19. This sequence joins TRBV5-1 and TRBJ2-7; tentative D call: TRBD1 (6 bases). The CDR3 DNA reads as TGCGCCAGCAGCTTCGGGACAACTTACGAGCAGTACTTC. Translating it yields CASSFGTTYEQYF.